This passage covers 17 T cell receptor beta chains from one sample sequenced in a study of blood T cell repertoires in COVID-19. Clones were read by immunoSEQ multiplex PCR, and TCRdb kept only the in-frame ones, dropping some. Of 200,000 to 250,000 clones in the sample, roughly 80% were seen once. Sequenced sample: peripheral blood. These receptor sequences come from a woman between 50 and 59 years old with acute or convalescent COVID-19.

The chain combines TRBV10-3 with TRBJ2-7; 7 nucleotides match TRBD1. J gave up 2 bases and V 2 bases, and 3 bases lay outside the gene matches. The CDR3 runs 14 residues. Per the germline V gene, CDR1 is ENHRY and CDR2 is SYGVKD. In DNA form, the CDR3 reads TGTGCCATCAGTGAGGGGACAGTAGCCTACGAGCAGTACTTC. Amino acid sequence: CAISEGTVAYEQYF.

The rearrangement joins TRBV5-5 to TRBJ2-5, with TRBD1 matching 8 bases. The CDR3 extends over 16 amino acids. Germline V gene sequence: CDR1 SGHKS, CDR2 YYEKEE (reference sequence). The trim removed 2 bases at V and 4 bases at J, leaving 10 bases unmatched. Here the CDR3 DNA reads TGTGCCAGCAGCTTCACAGCGGACAGGGTCGGAGAGACCCAGTACTTC. Its translation: CASSFTADRVGETQYF.

This clone was seen a few times. The chain couples TRBV7-9 to TRBJ1-4; D may be TRBD1 (5 bases). In germline, CDR1 is SEHNR, CDR2 FQNEAQ (reference sequence). The CDR3 loop spans 14 amino acids. V was cut by 6 bases and J by 5 bases, with 13 bases left in between. CDR3 loop: CASRGGPKNEKLFF. The CDR3 region has the DNA TGTGCCAGCAGGGGGGGACCGAAGAATGAAAAACTGTTTTTT.

The chain employs TRBV28 and TRBJ2-2; 7 positions agree with TRBD2. The length of the CDR3 is 17 residues. In germline, CDR1 is MDHEN, CDR2 SYDVKM. J gave up 0 bases and V 4 bases, and 8 bases lay outside the gene matches. The CDR3, as DNA: TGTGCCAGCAGTTCCTGGGGGGGACGGTCGAACACCGGGGAGCTGTTTTTT. It translates to CASSSWGGRSNTGELFF.

The chain employs TRBV3-1 (or the pseudogene TRBV3-2) and TRBJ1-4; perhaps TRBD1 as D (5 bases). CDR1 LGHDT and CDR2 YNNKEL come from the germline V gene (reference sequence). With 1 base removed from V and 2 bases from J, the gap between germline ends came to 5 bases. The CDR3 length is 14 residues. The CDR3 reads CASSQGQTNEKLFF. The CDR3 bases are TGTGCCAGCAGCCAAGGACAGACTAATGAAAAACTGTTTTTT.

The chain has TRBV7-2 and TRBJ1-3; possible D gene TRBD1, 5 bases. The CDR3 contains 18 residues. The V end lost 3 bases, the J end lost 0 bases, and 18 bases lay between the germline ends. From germline, CDR1 is SGHTA and CDR2 FQGNSA. This CDR3 reads CASSFDRLPSYSGNTIYF. For the CDR3, the DNA is TGTGCCAGCAGCTTCGACAGACTTCCATCTTACTCTGGAAACACCATATATTTT. Full variable domain (outside the CDR3, taken from reference TRBV7-2 and TRBJ1-3): GAGVSQSPSNKVTEKGKDVELRCDPISGHTALYWYRQSLGQGLEFLIYFQGNSAPDKSGLPSDRFSAERTGGSVSTLTIQRTQQEDSAVYLCASSFDRLPSYSGNTIYFGEGSWLTVV.

J is TRBJ1-1 and V is TRBV7-2; D may be TRBD1 (5 bases). CDR1 is SGHTA and CDR2 is FQGNSA in the germline V gene. With 1 base removed from V and 2 bases from J, the gap between germline ends came to 8 bases. The CDR3 covers 14 residues. CDR3: CASSLDRLNTEAFF. The CDR3 coding sequence is TGTGCCAGCAGCTTAGACAGGCTTAACACTGAAGCTTTCTTT.

The chain links TRBV10-3 to TRBJ2-2; perhaps TRBD1 as D (6 bases). V was cut by 8 bases and J by 1 base, with 8 bases left in between. This CDR3 spans 13 amino acids. Germline assignment: CDR1 ENHRY and CDR2 SYGVKD. Here the CDR3 reads CAIPGQNTGELFF. DNA of the CDR3: TGTGCCATCCCGGGACAGAACACCGGGGAGCTGTTTTTT.

The rearrangement uses TRBV2 and TRBJ2-5, with 10 bases aligning to TRBD2. The CDR3 is 15 amino acids. The germline V gene has CDR1 SNHLY and CDR2 FYNNEI. Trimming removed 4 bases from V and 6 bases from J; junction bases left unmatched: 8. The CDR3 loop reads CASSVSPSGSQTQYF. Written as DNA, the CDR3 is TGTGCCAGCAGTGTTTCTCCTAGCGGGAGCCAGACCCAGTACTTC.

The V and J genes are TRBV5-1 and TRBJ1-2; no clear D gene. The CDR3 sequence is 13 residues long. Trimming cost V 6 bases and J 13 bases, with 22 bases left between them. Germline CDR1 SGHRS, CDR2 YFSETQ. CDR3 amino acids: CASTHVLRAHFTF. CDR3 nucleotide sequence: TGCGCCAGCACCCACGTGCTACGAGCCCATTTCACCTTC.

The J gene is TRBJ1-1, the V gene TRBV5-1, with D possibly TRBD1 on 6 matching bases. This CDR3 comprises 14 residues. The V end was cut by 7 bases, the J end by 1 base, with 14 bases between. Germline lookup yields CDR1 SGHRS and CDR2 YFSETQ. For the CDR3, the DNA is TGCGCCAGCTACTCCGGACAGACGAACACTGAAGCTTTCTTT. It translates to CASYSGQTNTEAFF.

The chain links TRBV7-9 to TRBJ2-7; no clear D. The CDR3 consists of 13 residues. From germline, CDR1 is SEHNR and CDR2 FQNEAQ (reference sequence). V was clipped by 1 base and J by 3 bases, with 7 bases between them. CDR3 residues: CASSLGSDYEQYF. The CDR3 nucleotides are TGTGCCAGCAGCTTAGGGTCAGACTACGAGCAGTACTTC. Variable domain in full (rest from reference TRBV7-9 and TRBJ2-7): DTGVSQNPRHKITKRGQNVTFRCDPISEHNRLYWYRQTLGQGPEFLTYFQNEAQLEKSRLLSDRFSAERPKGSFSTLEIQRTEQGDSAMYLCASSLGSDYEQYFGPGTRLTVT.

A single count supports this clone. The chain recombines TRBV28 with TRBJ1-6; D ambiguous. This CDR3 has 14 residues. Trimming removed 3 bases at V and 7 bases at J, with 10 bases between. Germline lookup yields CDR1 MDHEN and CDR2 SYDVKM. CDR3 DNA: TGTGCCAGCAGTTTGGGCAGTCCCAATTCACCCCTCCACTTT. This codes for CASSLGSPNSPLHF.

V and J are TRBV5-1 and TRBJ1-1, with 8 bases fitting TRBD1. Trimming took 0 bases from V and 4 from J; bases not matched to a gene: 5. The V gene's germline CDR1 is SGHRS and CDR2 YFSETQ. This CDR3 spans 15 amino acids. CDR3 DNA: TGCGCCAGCAGCTTGGCCGCAGGGGGCATCACTGAAGCTTTCTTT. It specifies CASSLAAGGITEAFF.

This clone has only one observation. The V call is TRBV19, the J call TRBJ2-7; 7 bases map to TRBD1. Germline loops: CDR1 LNHDA, CDR2 SQIVND (reference sequence). V gave up 5 bases and J gave up 0 bases; unmatched junction bases: 7. The CDR3 contains 15 residues. CDR3 sequence reads: CASSGQETSSYEQYF. CDR3 coding DNA: TGTGCCAGTAGTGGACAGGAAACAAGCTCCTACGAGCAGTACTTC.

This clone was seen only a few times. This chain joins TRBV19 and TRBJ1-1, with 9 bases matching TRBD1. V shed 6 bases and J 1 base; nucleotides not matched to a gene: 3. The CDR3 covers 14 residues. Germline lookup yields CDR1 LNHDA and CDR2 SQIVND (reference sequence). CDR3 coding DNA: TGTGCCAGTAGGAGGACAGGGGAGAACACTGAAGCTTTCTTT. Its protein product is CASRRTGENTEAFF.

DNA of the CDR3: TGTGCCAGCAGTCCCCTCGCGGCAGCTACCTACGAGCAGTACTTC. Translated, it gives CASSPLAAATYEQYF. The chain couples TRBV28 to TRBJ2-7; D unclear. The CDR3 covers 15 residues. In germline, CDR1 is MDHEN, CDR2 SYDVKM. Trimming took 5 bases from V and 2 from J, leaving 16 bases between them.